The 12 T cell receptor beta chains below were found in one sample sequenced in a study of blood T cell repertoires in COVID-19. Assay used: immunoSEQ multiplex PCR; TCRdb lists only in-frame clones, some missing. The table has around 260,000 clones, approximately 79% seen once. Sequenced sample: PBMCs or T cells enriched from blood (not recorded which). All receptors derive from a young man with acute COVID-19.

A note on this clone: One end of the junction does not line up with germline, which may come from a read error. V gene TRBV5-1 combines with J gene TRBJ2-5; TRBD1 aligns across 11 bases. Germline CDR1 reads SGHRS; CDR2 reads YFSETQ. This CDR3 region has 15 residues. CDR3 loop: CASSLEDRGLETQYF. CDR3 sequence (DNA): TGTGCCAGCAGCTTGGAGGACAGGGGGCTGGAGACCCAGTACTTC.

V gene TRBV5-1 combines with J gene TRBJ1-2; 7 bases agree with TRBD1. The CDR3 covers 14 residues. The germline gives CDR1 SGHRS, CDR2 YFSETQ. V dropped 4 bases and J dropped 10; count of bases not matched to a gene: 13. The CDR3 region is CASSPGVPGQPYTF. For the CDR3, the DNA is TGCGCCAGCAGCCCGGGGGTGCCGGGACAGCCCTACACCTTC.

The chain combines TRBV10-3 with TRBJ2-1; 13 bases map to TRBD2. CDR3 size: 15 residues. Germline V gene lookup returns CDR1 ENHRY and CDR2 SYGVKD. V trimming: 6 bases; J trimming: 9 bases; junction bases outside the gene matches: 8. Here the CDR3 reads CAISVGTSGVSEQFF. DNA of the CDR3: TGTGCCATCAGCGTCGGGACTAGCGGGGTGAGTGAGCAGTTCTTC.

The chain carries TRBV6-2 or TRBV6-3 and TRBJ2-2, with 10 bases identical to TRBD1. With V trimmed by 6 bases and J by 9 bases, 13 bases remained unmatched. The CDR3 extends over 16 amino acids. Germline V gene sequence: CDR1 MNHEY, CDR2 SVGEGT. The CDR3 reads CASSSRDRGRRWELFF. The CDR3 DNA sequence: TGTGCCAGCAGCTCCAGAGACAGGGGGCGACGGTGGGAGCTGTTTTTT.

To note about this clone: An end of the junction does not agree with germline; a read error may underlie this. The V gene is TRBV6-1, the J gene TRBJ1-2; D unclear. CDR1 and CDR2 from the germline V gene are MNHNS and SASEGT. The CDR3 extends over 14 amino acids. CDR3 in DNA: TGTACCAGCAGTGAAGGAGTTGGGCCCAAAGGCTACACCTTC. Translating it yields CTSSEGVGPKGYTF.

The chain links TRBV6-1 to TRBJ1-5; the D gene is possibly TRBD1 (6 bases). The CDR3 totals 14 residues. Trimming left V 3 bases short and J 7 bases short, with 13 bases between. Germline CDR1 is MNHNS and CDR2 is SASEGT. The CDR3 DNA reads TGTGCCAGCAGTGATTCAGGGGCCCGGCAGCCCCAGCATTTT. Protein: CASSDSGARQPQHF.

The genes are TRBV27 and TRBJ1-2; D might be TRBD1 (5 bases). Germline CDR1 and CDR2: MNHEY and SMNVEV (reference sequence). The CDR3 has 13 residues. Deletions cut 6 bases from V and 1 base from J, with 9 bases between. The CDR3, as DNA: TGTGCCAGCAGGGGCACAGGTAACTATGGCTACACCTTC. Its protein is CASRGTGNYGYTF.

The CDR3: CASSAPGQYTQYF. The DNA of the CDR3 is TGTGCCAGCAGTGCCCCGGGACAGTATACGCAGTATTTT. V is TRBV2 and J is TRBJ2-3, with 7 bases lining up with TRBD1. This CDR3 region has 13 residues. Per the germline V gene, CDR1 is SNHLY and CDR2 is FYNNEI. J gave up 7 bases and V 4 bases, and 5 bases lay outside the gene matches.

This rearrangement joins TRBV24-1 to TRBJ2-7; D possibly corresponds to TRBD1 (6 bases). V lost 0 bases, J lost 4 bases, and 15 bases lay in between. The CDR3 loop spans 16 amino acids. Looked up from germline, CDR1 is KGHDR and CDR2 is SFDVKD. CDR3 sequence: CATSDLPPGHPYEQYV. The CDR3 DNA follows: TGTGCCACCAGTGATTTGCCCCCGGGACATCCGTACGAGCAGTACGTC.

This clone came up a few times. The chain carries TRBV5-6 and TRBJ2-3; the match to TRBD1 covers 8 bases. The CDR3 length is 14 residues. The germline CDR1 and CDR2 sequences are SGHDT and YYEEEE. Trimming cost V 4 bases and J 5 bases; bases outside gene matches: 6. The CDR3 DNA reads TGTGCCAGCAGCCCAGGGACAGGACGAGATACGCAGTATTTT. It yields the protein CASSPGTGRDTQYF.

The CDR3, as DNA: TGTGCCAGTAGTATAGTAGCGGGTGCCAACACTGAAGCTTTCTTT. Encoded protein: CASSIVAGANTEAFF. This chain links TRBV19 with TRBJ1-1; D uncertain. V was cut by 1 base and J by 2 bases, with 11 bases left in between. The CDR3 has 15 residues. Per the germline V gene, CDR1 is LNHDA and CDR2 is SQIVND (reference sequence).

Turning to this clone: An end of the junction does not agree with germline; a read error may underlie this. The CDR3 reads CASSLGTSGSIF. The CDR3 DNA follows: TGTGCCAGCAGCTTGGGGACTAGCGGATCGATCTTC. This chain uses TRBV7-8 with TRBJ2-1; 11 bases agree with TRBD2. The CDR3 sequence is 12 residues long. The germline CDR1 and CDR2 sequences are SGHVS and FQNEAQ.